The next 24 T cell receptor beta chains were all read from a single sample in a study of blood T cell repertoires in COVID-19. TCRdb's table, derived via immunoSEQ multiplex PCR, lists solely in-frame clones and lacks some. Of 150,000 or so clones in the sample, 70% to 85% were seen once. The sequencing sample was made of PBMCs or T cells enriched from blood (not recorded which). These receptors were taken from a man over 45 who had recovered from COVID-19.

The chain links TRBV3-1 (or the pseudogene TRBV3-2) to TRBJ1-2; 7 positions agree with TRBD1. CDR3 length: 14 amino acids. Per germline, CDR1 LGHDT and CDR2 YNNKEL (reference sequence). J was trimmed by 4 bases and V by 0 bases; bases with no gene match: 2. The CDR3 DNA reads TGTGCCAGCAGCCAAGACACAGGGGCCTATGGCTACACCTTC. This sequence encodes CASSQDTGAYGYTF.

This chain connects TRBV30 to TRBJ1-5; perhaps TRBD1 as D (5 bases). Germline V gives CDR1 GTSNPN, CDR2 SVGIG (reference sequence). This CDR3 comprises 14 residues. V was shortened by 2 bases and J by 7 bases, with 15 bases between the two germline ends. CDR3 DNA sequence: TGTGCCTGGAGTTACGGGACTCAAAGGCAGCCCCAGCATTTT. This codes for CAWSYGTQRQPQHF.

The V call is TRBV7-9, the J call TRBJ1-3; 8 nucleotides match TRBD1. V shed 4 bases and J 10 bases; nucleotides not matched to a gene: 9. The CDR3 loop spans 14 amino acids. The germline V gene has CDR1 SEHNR and CDR2 FQNEAQ (reference sequence). CDR3 nucleotides: TGTGCCAGCAGCTCCGGACAGGGTCTAGGGACCATATATTTT. Its translation: CASSSGQGLGTIYF.

The chain combines TRBV6-1 with TRBJ1-5, with 8 positions matching TRBD1. Germline assignment: CDR1 MNHNS and CDR2 SASEGT. Trimming at V came to 1 base and at J to 6 bases, leaving 5 bases not matched to a gene. The CDR3 contains 15 residues. CDR3 in DNA: TGTGCCAGCAGTGAAGGGCAGGGGGCGGCTCAGCCCCAGCATTTT. Residues: CASSEGQGAAQPQHF.

The chain carries TRBV18 and TRBJ1-3; 8 nucleotides align to TRBD1. CDR1 and CDR2 (germline): KGHSH, LQKENI. This CDR3 spans 14 amino acids. V dropped 5 bases and J dropped 4; count of bases not matched to a gene: 4. The CDR3: CASSKDRDGNTIYF. CDR3 in DNA: TGTGCCAGCTCAAAGGACAGGGACGGAAACACCATATATTTT.

The chain is built from TRBV6-5 and TRBJ1-5; D not certain. Germline lookup yields CDR1 MNHEY and CDR2 SVGAGI. The V gene lost 6 bases and the J gene lost 0 bases, with 9 bases spanning the gap. The CDR3 has 14 amino acids. The CDR3: CASSIDNSNQPQHF. The CDR3 nucleotides are TGTGCCAGCAGCATAGACAATAGCAATCAGCCCCAGCATTTT.

The chain uses TRBV27 and TRBJ1-2, with D possibly being TRBD1 (5 bases). V lost 5 bases and J 7 bases, leaving 17 bases between the germline ends. Germline V lookup: CDR1 MNHEY, CDR2 SMNVEV (reference sequence). There are 14 residues in the CDR3. The CDR3 coding sequence is TGTGCCAGCAGTCCCTCCGCGGGGGGAGGTGGCTACACCTTC. Its protein product is CASSPSAGGGGYTF.

The rearrangement joins TRBV18 to TRBJ2-2; 7 bases align to TRBD1. Germline CDR1 KGHSH, CDR2 LQKENI. The CDR3 length is 13 residues. Trimming removed 8 bases from V and 7 bases from J; junction bases left unmatched: 7. CDR3 in amino acids: CASARDRDGELFF. The DNA for the CDR3 is TGTGCCAGCGCAAGAGACAGGGACGGGGAGCTGTTTTTT.

The count of this clone is one. The V gene is TRBV7-2, the J gene TRBJ2-5, with TRBD2 matching 11 bases. V gave up 5 bases and J gave up 3 bases; unmatched junction bases: 11. The CDR3 spans 17 residues. Germline CDR1 is SGHTA and CDR2 is FQGNSA. The CDR3 loop is CASSPWGSGGAEETQYF. In nucleotides, the CDR3 is TGTGCCAGCAGCCCCTGGGGTAGCGGGGGGGCGGAAGAGACCCAGTACTTC.

The chain is built from TRBV5-1 and TRBJ1-4, with 8 bases identical to TRBD1. Germline assignment: CDR1 SGHRS and CDR2 YFSETQ. The length of the CDR3 is 17 residues. The ends lost 1 base at V and 4 bases at J; junction bases unmatched: 9. CDR3: CASSLFTGGSRNEKLFF. In DNA, the CDR3 is TGCGCCAGCAGCTTGTTTACAGGGGGAAGTCGTAATGAAAAACTGTTTTTT.

The CDR3 DNA reads as TGTGCCAGCAAATCGACAGCCACGAAAAACATTCAGTACTTC. Translating it yields CASKSTATKNIQYF. This rearrangement joins TRBV6-5 to TRBJ2-4; TRBD1 might be the D (5 bases). Germline CDR1 MNHEY, CDR2 SVGAGI. This CDR3 region has 14 residues. The V and J ends lost 7 bases and 4 bases respectively, with 14 bases between them.

This clone was seen a handful of times. The chain joins TRBV11-1 to TRBJ2-4; 12 bases line up with TRBD1. The CDR3 loop spans 16 amino acids. V dropped 3 bases and J dropped 9; count of bases not matched to a gene: 9. Germline assignment: CDR1 SGHAT and CDR2 FQDESV (reference sequence). This CDR3 is CASSFSGQGADSIQYF. As DNA, the CDR3 is TGTGCCAGCAGCTTCTCGGGACAGGGGGCCGATAGCATTCAGTACTTC.

V is TRBV30 and J is TRBJ1-5; D ambiguous. The CDR3 totals 14 residues. CDR1 and CDR2 (germline): GTSNPN, SVGIG (reference sequence). With 0 bases removed from V and 7 bases from J, the gap between germline ends came to 13 bases. This chain's CDR3 is CAWSVSVEMQPQHF. In DNA, the CDR3 is TGTGCCTGGAGTGTTTCCGTCGAGATGCAGCCCCAGCATTTT.

This clone has a handful of counts. The V call is TRBV6-6, the J call TRBJ2-4, with a tentative D call TRBD2 (7 bases). Germline values: CDR1 MNHNY, CDR2 SVGAGI (reference sequence). Trimming stripped 5 bases from V and 0 bases from J, with 29 bases between. The CDR3 loop spans 21 amino acids. The CDR3 spells CASSRSPFIGGADLAKNIQYF. CDR3 coding DNA: TGTGCCAGCAGTCGTTCCCCCTTTATTGGGGGGGCCGACTTAGCCAAAAACATTCAGTACTTC.

This sequence joins TRBV5-1 and TRBJ2-7; 8 bases align to TRBD1. The germline CDR1 and CDR2 sequences are SGHRS and YFSETQ. The CDR3 extends over 15 amino acids. V dropped 1 base and J dropped 5; count of bases not matched to a gene: 8. The CDR3 DNA reads as TGCGCCAGCAGCTTGACTGACAGGGGATGGGACGAGCAGTACTTC. As protein: CASSLTDRGWDEQYF.

The chain combines TRBV19 with TRBJ1-2; 7 nucleotides align to TRBD1. The length of the CDR3 is 14 residues. V shed 5 bases and J 6 bases; nucleotides not matched to a gene: 9. Per the germline V gene, CDR1 is LNHDA and CDR2 is SQIVND (reference sequence). CDR3 protein: CASSYTGTDDGYTF. DNA of the CDR3: TGTGCCAGTAGTTATACCGGGACAGATGATGGCTACACCTTC.

Here the CDR3 DNA reads TGTGCCAGCAGCTTAACGAGCGCCTCCTACAATGAGCAGTTCTTC. Encoded protein: CASSLTSASYNEQFF. The chain links TRBV7-3 to TRBJ2-1; no definite D call. Trimming pared 0 bases from V and 0 bases from J, leaving 6 bases between. The germline V gene encodes CDR1 SGHTA and CDR2 FQGTGA. The CDR3 totals 15 residues.

The chain combines TRBV6-5 with TRBJ1-4, with 7 bases aligning to TRBD1. Germline CDR1 is MNHEY and CDR2 is SVGAGI. The CDR3 runs 14 residues. The ends lost 6 bases at V and 5 bases at J; junction bases unmatched: 6. The CDR3 reads CASSRTGSNEKLFF. CDR3 bases: TGTGCCAGCAGCCGGACAGGCTCGAATGAAAAACTGTTTTTT.

The gene calls are TRBV5-4 and TRBJ1-4, with 10 bases that match TRBD1. Trimming at V came to 0 bases and at J to 2 bases, leaving 7 bases not matched to a gene. Germline-derived CDR1 and CDR2 are SGHNT and YYREEE (reference sequence). The CDR3 has 18 residues. The chain's CDR3 is CASSLGTGGARTNEKLFF. The CDR3 DNA reads as TGTGCCAGCAGCTTGGGGACAGGGGGAGCCAGGACTAATGAAAAACTGTTTTTT.

The rearrangement joins TRBV10-1 to TRBJ2-1; 7 nucleotides line up with TRBD1. The CDR3 contains 14 residues. CDR1 is WNHNN and CDR2 is SYGVQD in the germline V gene (reference sequence). The J segment lost 6 bases and the V segment lost 2 bases, leaving 4 bases of the junction unmatched. The CDR3: CASSEPGQPNEQFF. In DNA, the CDR3 is TGCGCCAGCAGTGAGCCGGGACAGCCCAATGAGCAGTTCTTC.

This clone appeared many times. The rearrangement joins TRBV30 to TRBJ2-3, with 9 bases identical to TRBD1. Trimming removed 1 base from V and 5 bases from J; junction bases left unmatched: 7. This CDR3 contains 15 residues. Germline CDR1 and CDR2: GTSNPN and SVGIG (reference sequence). CDR3 in amino acids: CAWSADRGVGDTQYF. CDR3 bases: TGTGCCTGGAGTGCGGACAGGGGAGTTGGAGATACGCAGTATTTT.

The V and J genes are TRBV7-9 and TRBJ1-5; D call uncertain. The V end lost 4 bases, the J end lost 0 bases, and 7 bases lay between the germline ends. The CDR3 spans 14 residues. Germline V gives CDR1 SEHNR, CDR2 FQNEAQ (reference sequence). CDR3 nucleotides: TGTGCCAGCAGCTCTCTCTATAGCAATCAGCCCCAGCATTTT. It specifies CASSSLYSNQPQHF.

This sequence joins TRBV9 and TRBJ2-5, with 8 bases aligning to TRBD1. Germline-derived CDR1 and CDR2 are SGDLS and YYNGEE. The CDR3 spans 16 residues. V was pared by 2 bases and J by 4 bases, with 10 bases of the junction left unmatched. The CDR3 loop reads CASSVSIGTGGETQYF. CDR3 nucleotides: TGTGCCAGCAGCGTCAGCATAGGGACAGGAGGAGAGACCCAGTACTTC.

The chain couples TRBV24-1 to TRBJ2-1; weak D call: TRBD2 (5 bases). In germline, CDR1 is KGHDR, CDR2 SFDVKD. The length of the CDR3 is 13 residues. V lost 4 bases and J lost 9, with 12 bases in between. The CDR3: CATSELGTIEQFF. The CDR3 coding sequence is TGTGCCACCAGTGAACTAGGAACGATTGAGCAGTTCTTC.